This TCR beta chain was captured in a study of cytomegalovirus exposure and HLA in healthy donors. Trimming at V came to 5 bases and at J to 2 bases, leaving 6 bases not matched to a gene. The germline V gene encodes CDR1 MNHEY and CDR2 SVGAGI. The CDR3 is made up of 15 amino acids. Notes on this clone: What it binds is unknown.

The PCR contained 60 Vbeta and 13 Jbeta primers. The data were produced by immunoSEQ multiplex PCR, yet TCRdb's version contains in-frame clones alone and is incomplete. In the table there are 150,000 to 200,000 clones, more than 70% of which are singletons. Points from the study as a whole: Several of the most significant clusters appeared linked to common viral pathogens, based on a later analysis. Across donors, sequencing depth was assumed by presence/absence analyses to be roughly uniform. TCR beta chain V- and J-gene trimming was linked, in a later analysis, to a missense variant in DCLRE1C.

Sequencing was performed on PBMCs. V and J are TRBV6-5 and TRBJ2-5; TRBD1 matches 9 bases. The sequence came from a woman aged 35 to 49 in good health and CMV-seropositive. DNA of the CDR3: TGTGCCAGCAGTCTGACAGGGGGGCTACAAGAGACCCAGTACTTC. Translating gives CASSLTGGLQETQYF.